The 32 T cell receptor beta chains reported below all come from one sample, sequenced in a study of graft-versus-host responses after intestinal transplantation. The data were produced by immunoSEQ multiplex PCR, yet TCRdb's version contains in-frame clones alone and is incomplete. The profile shows some 27,000 clones, more than 80% of them singletons. The input for sequencing was PBMCs, taken 18 days after transplant. All receptors come from a human patient who received an intestinal transplant, so some T cells may come from the graft donor.

The chain combines TRBV5-1 with TRBJ2-1; TRBD2 matches at 9 bases. The V gene's germline CDR1 is SGHRS and CDR2 YFSETQ. The V segment lost 2 bases and the J segment 9 bases; nucleotides outside the gene matches: 9. This CDR3 has 15 amino acids. The CDR3 DNA sequence: TGCGCCAGCAGCTTTGGTGGCGGGGGGGCGTTTGAGCAGTTCTTC. It yields the protein CASSFGGGGAFEQFF.

In DNA, the CDR3 is TGCGCCAGCAGGCGGGACACCCAAGAGACCCAGTACTTC. The encoded protein is CASRRDTQETQYF. V is TRBV4-1 and J is TRBJ2-5, with D perhaps assigned TRBD1 or TRBD2 (6 bases each). There are 13 residues in the CDR3. Trimming removed 6 bases at V and 1 base at J, with 9 bases between. CDR1 and CDR2 (germline): MGHRA, YSYEKL.

The chain recombines TRBV4-1 with TRBJ2-7; 8 nucleotides align to TRBD2. The CDR3 extends over 18 amino acids. V was pared by 0 bases and J by 3 bases, with 13 bases of the junction left unmatched. Germline V gives CDR1 MGHRA, CDR2 YSYEKL. DNA for the CDR3: TGCGCCAGCAGCCAAGAGGAGGGCCGCGGGGGGTCTTACTACGAGCAGTACTTC. Amino acids: CASSQEEGRGGSYYEQYF.

The chain uses TRBV5-6 and TRBJ2-5; D is undetermined. The V gene's germline CDR1 is SGHDT and CDR2 YYEEEE. This CDR3 is built from 15 residues. Trimming cost V 6 bases and J 5 bases, with 20 bases left between them. In DNA, the CDR3 is TGTGCCAGCACCTTAGACCTGGAGCTCGCGGAGACCCAGTACTTC. The encoded protein is CASTLDLELAETQYF.

The genes are TRBV2 and TRBJ2-2, with 11 bases identical to TRBD2. Germline V gene lookup returns CDR1 SNHLY and CDR2 FYNNEI. The J segment lost 5 bases and the V segment lost 5 bases, leaving 7 bases of the junction unmatched. The CDR3 covers 16 residues. The chain's CDR3 is CASSQIAGGRTGELFF. CDR3 DNA: TGTGCCAGCAGTCAAATAGCGGGGGGGCGAACCGGGGAGCTGTTTTTT.

The chain couples TRBV13 to TRBJ2-7; the match to TRBD1 covers 7 bases. Looked up from germline, CDR1 is PRHDT and CDR2 is FYEKMQ (reference sequence). The V segment lost 6 bases and the J segment 1 base; nucleotides outside the gene matches: 6. The CDR3 runs 14 residues. The CDR3 spells CASSSTGASYEQYF. The DNA for the CDR3 is TGTGCCAGCAGTTCAACAGGGGCGTCCTACGAGCAGTACTTC.

The chain recombines TRBV9 with TRBJ2-1, with D tentatively TRBD1 or TRBD2 (6 bases each). The CDR3 runs to 14 residues. Germline V gene sequence: CDR1 SGDLS, CDR2 YYNGEE. Trimming took off 1 base at V and 7 bases at J, with 12 bases between the two ends. CDR3 DNA: TGTGCCAGCAGCGTAAAGGGGGGATTAAATGAGCAGTTCTTC. Translation gives CASSVKGGLNEQFF. Combining the CDR3 with reference TRBV9 and TRBJ2-1 gives the whole variable domain DSGVTQTPKHLITATGQRVTLRCSPRSGDLSVYWYQQSLDQGLQFLIQYYNGEERAKGNILERFSAQQFPDLHSELNLSSLELGDSALYFCASSVKGGLNEQFFGPGTRLTVL.

The chain joins TRBV21-1 to TRBJ1-2; whether TRBD1, the table's D call, matches the DNA was not checked. TRBV21-1 is described as a pseudogene. The CDR3 is 12 residues long. The CDR3 DNA reads TGTGCCAGCAGTAGGGGATTCTATGGCTACACCTTC. Residues: CASSRGFYGYTF.

V gene TRBV15 combines with J gene TRBJ1-1; no clear D gene. The V gene's germline CDR1 is LNHNV and CDR2 YYDKDF (reference sequence). Trimming left V 4 bases short and J 5 bases short, with 11 bases between. CDR3 size: 13 residues. CDR3 in amino acids: CATSTDSRTEAFF. As DNA, the CDR3 is TGTGCCACCAGCACGGATAGCAGGACTGAAGCTTTCTTT.

The chain joins TRBV2 to TRBJ2-5; D unclear. The V end lost 8 bases, the J end lost 3 bases, and 7 bases lay between the germline ends. There are 11 residues in the CDR3. In germline, CDR1 is SNHLY, CDR2 FYNNEI. DNA of the CDR3: TGTGCCAGCGGGCTGAAAGAGACCCAGTACTTC. Translated: CASGLKETQYF.

This chain connects TRBV18 to TRBJ2-3, with D tentatively TRBD1 (5 bases). The CDR3 consists of 15 residues. Germline CDR1 is KGHSH and CDR2 is LQKENI. Trimming cost V 3 bases and J 4 bases, with 14 bases left between them. The CDR3 spells CASSPDIARADTQYF. The CDR3 DNA sequence: TGTGCCAGCTCACCGGACATCGCCCGGGCAGATACGCAGTATTTT.

The chain employs TRBV4-1 and TRBJ2-5; TRBD2 is a possible D gene (6 bases). This CDR3 region has 15 residues. Germline CDR1 is MGHRA and CDR2 is YSYEKL. Trimming cost V 4 bases and J 5 bases, with 17 bases left between them. The CDR3 coding sequence is TGCGCCAGCAGCCGCTACCTTAGTGGGGGGGAGACCCAGTACTTC. This gives the protein CASSRYLSGGETQYF.

This chain uses TRBV7-9 with TRBJ1-6; tentatively, D is TRBD1 (6 bases). CDR3 size: 15 residues. Trimming removed 5 bases from V and 4 bases from J, with 12 bases in between. Germline CDR1 reads SEHNR; CDR2 reads FQNEAQ (reference sequence). In DNA, the CDR3 is TGTGCCAGCAGCGACGGGGGACAATATAATTCACCCCTCCACTTT. Its protein is CASSDGGQYNSPLHF.

This chain links TRBV7-2 with TRBJ1-2; TRBD1 matches 7 bases. CDR1 and CDR2 (germline): SGHTA, FQGNSA. The CDR3 sequence is 14 residues long. J gave up 4 bases and V 3 bases, and 5 bases lay outside the gene matches. This chain's CDR3 is CASSFGTVLYGYTF. The CDR3 DNA is TGTGCCAGCAGCTTCGGGACAGTTCTCTATGGCTACACCTTC.

This chain joins TRBV10-2 and TRBJ1-5, with D tentatively TRBD1 (6 bases). The CDR3 consists of 16 residues. Germline loops: CDR1 WSHSY, CDR2 SAAADI. V dropped 6 bases and J dropped 3 bases, with 18 bases sitting between them. CDR3 loop: CASSPLRGGPNQPQHF. The CDR3 DNA reads TGCGCCAGCAGCCCCCTCAGAGGGGGACCCAATCAGCCCCAGCATTTT.

The chain joins TRBV6-1 to TRBJ1-5; possibly TRBD1 for D (6 bases). The CDR3 length is 14 residues. V lost 2 bases and J lost 6, with 11 bases in between. Germline loops: CDR1 MNHNS, CDR2 SASEGT. Here the CDR3 DNA reads TGTGCCAGCAGTGAATTGGGGGGCGGTCAGCCCCAGCATTTT. It translates to CASSELGGGQPQHF.

The V gene is TRBV5-1, the J gene TRBJ2-1; D perhaps matches TRBD1 (6 bases). The CDR3 sequence is 13 residues long. Germline loops: CDR1 SGHRS, CDR2 YFSETQ. Trimming left V 5 bases short and J 8 bases short, with 14 bases between. For the CDR3, the DNA is TGCGCCAGCAGAACTACAGGGACCGATGAGCAGTTCTTC. Its protein product is CASRTTGTDEQFF.

The chain carries TRBV7-9 and TRBJ2-3; D is uncertain. Germline CDR1 is SEHNR and CDR2 is FQNEAQ (reference sequence). V lost 1 base and J lost 7, with 3 bases in between. CDR3 length: 11 amino acids. The CDR3: CASSLGNTQYF. The CDR3, as DNA: TGTGCCAGCAGCTTAGGCAATACGCAGTATTTT.

V usage is TRBV2 and J usage is TRBJ1-1; unclear D gene. The CDR3 has 12 amino acids. The germline gives CDR1 SNHLY, CDR2 FYNNEI. Between the trimmed V and J ends, which lost 1 base and 12 bases, there was a span of 12 bases. CDR3 DNA: TGTGCCAGCAGTGAAGAAAGGGAAACGTCTTTCTTT. Translating it yields CASSEERETSFF. Full variable domain (missing parts from reference TRBV2 and TRBJ1-1): EPEVTQTPSHQVTQMGQEVILRCVPISNHLYFYWYRQILGQKVEFLVSFYNNEISEKSEIFDDQFSVERPDGSNFTLKIRSTKLEDSAMYFCASSEERETSFFGQGTRLTVV.

This chain links TRBV5-8 with TRBJ1-1, with D perhaps matching TRBD1 (6 bases). This CDR3 region has 13 residues. The V gene's germline CDR1 is SGHTS and CDR2 YDEGEE. Trimming removed 7 bases from V and 4 bases from J, with 14 bases in between. CDR3 protein: CASRRQVFTEAFF. CDR3 nucleotide sequence: TGTGCCAGCCGTAGACAGGTTTTCACTGAAGCTTTCTTT.

This sequence joins TRBV7-9 and TRBJ1-2; D gene uncertain. Germline CDR1 is SEHNR and CDR2 is FQNEAQ (reference sequence). The CDR3 spans 12 residues. V shed 8 bases and J shed 8 bases, with 15 bases lying between them. The CDR3 DNA reads as TGTGCCAGCGAGGGTCTTTCTGAAGGCTACACCTTC. Residues: CASEGLSEGYTF.

The chain employs TRBV9 and TRBJ1-1; D uncertain. In germline, CDR1 is SGDLS, CDR2 YYNGEE. The CDR3 runs 15 residues. V was trimmed by 1 base and J by 8 bases, leaving 18 bases between them. The CDR3 DNA follows: TGTGCCAGCAGCGTAATTTCACAAGTGGGAAGGGAAGCTTTCTTT. Translated: CASSVISQVGREAFF.

This chain connects TRBV11-2 to TRBJ1-6; D is unresolved. The V gene's germline CDR1 is SGHAT and CDR2 FQNNGV. The CDR3 extends over 14 amino acids. The V and J ends lost 1 base and 10 bases respectively, with 11 bases between them. The CDR3 is CASSLGRGWSPLHF. CDR3 nucleotide sequence: TGTGCCAGCAGCTTAGGGCGGGGTTGGTCACCCCTCCACTTT. Combining the CDR3 with reference TRBV11-2 and TRBJ1-6 gives the whole variable domain EAGVAQSPRYKIIEKRQSVAFWCNPISGHATLYWYQQILGQGPKLLIQFQNNGVVDDSQLPKDRFSAERLKGVDSTLKIQPAKLEDSAVYLCASSLGRGWSPLHFGNGTRLTVT.

The V call is TRBV9, the J call TRBJ2-3; D gene ambiguous. The V gene's germline CDR1 is SGDLS and CDR2 YYNGEE. Deletions cut 6 bases from V and 3 bases from J, with 14 bases between. This CDR3 comprises 14 residues. The CDR3 DNA is TGTGCCAGCAACCCGACACCGACTACAGATACGCAGTATTTT. Residues: CASNPTPTTDTQYF.

The V call is TRBV9, the J call TRBJ2-3; 13 positions match TRBD2. Trimming took 4 bases from V and 8 from J; bases not matched to a gene: 16. CDR1 SGDLS and CDR2 YYNGEE come from the germline V gene. This CDR3 has 18 amino acids. CDR3 residues: CASSSSSGLAGRRVTQYF. CDR3 sequence (DNA): TGTGCCAGCAGCTCAAGCTCGGGACTAGCGGGGAGGAGGGTTACGCAGTATTTT.

This chain links TRBV19 with TRBJ1-4; 7 bases map to TRBD1. The CDR3 has 15 amino acids. Germline V lookup: CDR1 LNHDA, CDR2 SQIVND (reference sequence). The V and J ends lost 10 bases and 5 bases, in that order; junction bases with no gene match: 13. For the CDR3, the DNA is TGTGCCACTACGAGAGGGGACAGTAGAAATGAAAAACTGTTTTTT. Translation: CATTRGDSRNEKLFF.

CDR3 sequence: CASSQQDREETQYF. CDR3 nucleotide sequence: TGTGCCAGCAGCCAACAGGACAGGGAAGAGACCCAGTACTTC. The chain is built from TRBV7-9 and TRBJ2-5; 8 bases are shared with TRBD1. Trimming took 5 bases from V and 3 from J; bases not matched to a gene: 5. The length of the CDR3 is 14 residues. Germline V CDR1 and CDR2: SEHNR, FQNEAQ (reference sequence). Supplemented by reference TRBV7-9 and TRBJ2-5, the full variable domain reads DTGVSQNPRHKITKRGQNVTFRCDPISEHNRLYWYRQTLGQGPEFLTYFQNEAQLEKSRLLSDRFSAERPKGSFSTLEIQRTEQGDSAMYLCASSQQDREETQYFGPGTRLLVL.

J is TRBJ2-1 and V is TRBV27; D remains ambiguous. The CDR3 consists of 16 residues. Per the germline V gene, CDR1 is MNHEY and CDR2 is SMNVEV (reference sequence). Trimming stripped 5 bases from V and 0 bases from J, with 14 bases between. As DNA, the CDR3 is TGTGCCAGCAGTCCGCCGGCCAGTATCTCCTACAATGAGCAGTTCTTC. It encodes CASSPPASISYNEQFF.

The chain employs TRBV6-5 and TRBJ1-2; D is unclear. CDR1 is MNHEY, CDR2 SVGAGI, per germline. Trimming took 0 bases from V and 3 from J, leaving 5 bases between them. CDR3 length: 13 amino acids. The CDR3 DNA is TGTGCCAGCAGTTACTCGCTTTACTATGGCTACACCTTC. It specifies CASSYSLYYGYTF.

The chain uses TRBV6-5 and TRBJ2-2; perhaps TRBD1 as D (5 bases). This CDR3 region has 15 residues. Trimming pared 2 bases from V and 7 bases from J, leaving 14 bases between. Germline V gene lookup returns CDR1 MNHEY and CDR2 SVGAGI. CDR3 amino acids: CASSYEPAGLGELFF. Here the CDR3 DNA reads TGTGCCAGCAGTTACGAGCCAGCAGGGCTCGGGGAGCTGTTTTTT.

Concerning this clone itself: A read error may produce the germline difference seen at one junction end. This chain uses TRBV19 with TRBJ2-5; the match to TRBD2 covers 7 bases. The CDR3 sequence is 15 residues long. The germline CDR1 and CDR2 sequences are LNHDA and SQIVND (reference sequence). The CDR3 bases are TGTGCCAGTAGTCCGGAACTAGCGACACAAGAGATCCAGTACTTC. Its protein product is CASSPELATQEIQYF. Filled out from reference TRBV19 and TRBJ2-5, the complete variable domain reads DGGITQSPKYLFRKEGQNVTLSCEQNLNHDAMYWYRQDPGQGLRLIYYSQIVNDFQKGDIAEGYSVSREKKESFPLTVTSAQKNPTAFYLCASSPELATQEIQYFGPGTRLLVL.

The chain combines TRBV2 with TRBJ2-2; 11 bases align to TRBD2. The germline V gene encodes CDR1 SNHLY and CDR2 FYNNEI. The length of the CDR3 is 14 residues. Trimming at V came to 6 bases and at J to 7 bases, leaving 4 bases not matched to a gene. The CDR3 region is CASSLLAGDGELFF. The CDR3 nucleotides read TGTGCCAGCAGCCTACTAGCGGGGGACGGGGAGCTGTTTTTT.